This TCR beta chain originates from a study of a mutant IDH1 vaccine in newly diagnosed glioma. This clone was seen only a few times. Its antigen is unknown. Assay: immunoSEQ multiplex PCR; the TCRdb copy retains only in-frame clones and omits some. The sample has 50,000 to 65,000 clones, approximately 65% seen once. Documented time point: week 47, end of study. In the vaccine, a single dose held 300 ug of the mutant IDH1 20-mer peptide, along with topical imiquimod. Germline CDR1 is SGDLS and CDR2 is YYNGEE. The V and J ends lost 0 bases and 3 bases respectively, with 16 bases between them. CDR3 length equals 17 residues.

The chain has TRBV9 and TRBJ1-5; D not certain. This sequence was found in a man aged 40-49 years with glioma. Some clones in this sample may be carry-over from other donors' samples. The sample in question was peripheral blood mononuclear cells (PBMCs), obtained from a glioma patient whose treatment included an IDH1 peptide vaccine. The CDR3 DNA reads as TGTGCCAGCAGCGTAGGTCTGGACGTATCCCCCAATCAGCCCCAGCATTTT. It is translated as CASSVGLDVSPNQPQHF.